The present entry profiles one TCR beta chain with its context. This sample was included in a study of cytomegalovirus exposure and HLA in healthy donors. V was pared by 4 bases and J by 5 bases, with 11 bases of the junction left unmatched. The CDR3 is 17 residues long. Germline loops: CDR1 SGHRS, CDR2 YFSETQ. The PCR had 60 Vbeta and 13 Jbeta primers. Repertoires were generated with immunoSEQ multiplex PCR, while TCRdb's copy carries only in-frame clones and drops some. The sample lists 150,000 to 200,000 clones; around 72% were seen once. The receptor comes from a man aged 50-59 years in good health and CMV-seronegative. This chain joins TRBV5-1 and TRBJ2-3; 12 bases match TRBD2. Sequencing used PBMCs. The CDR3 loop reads CASSRLAGEAGGDTQYF. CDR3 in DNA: TGCGCCAGCAGCCGACTAGCGGGGGAGGCCGGGGGAGATACGCAGTATTTT.